What follows are 11 T cell receptor beta chains derived from one specimen sequenced in a study of T-cell reconstitution after alpha-beta-depleted transplantation in children. Researchers prepared the TCRbeta library using unique molecular identifiers, the study reports. Via MiXCR, TCRdb re-called the PCR reads, giving one row per CDR3 protein. The profile covers about 370,000 distinct CDR3 sequences, with 20% appearing a single time and 3.5% to 4% taken by the ten largest. The sequencing used PBMCs from the stem cell graft donor, collected from the stem cell graft. The receptors here all came from a human donor who donated a stem cell graft to a child with acute myeloid leukemia.

The table lists this clonotype with a few counts. The V and J genes are TRBV28 and TRBJ1-2; tentatively, D is TRBD1 (6 bases). CDR1 and CDR2 (germline): MDHEN, SYDVKM. The CDR3 contains 13 residues. V dropped 3 bases and J dropped 10 bases, with 15 bases sitting between them. Written as DNA, the CDR3 is TGTGCCAGCAGTTTGCGGCAGGGGTTGCCCTACACCTTC. Translating gives CASSLRQGLPYTF.

This chain joins TRBV6-5 and TRBJ2-2; tentative D call: TRBD2 (6 bases). The CDR3 loop spans 13 amino acids. The ends were cut back, 3 bases at V and 10 bases at J, with 12 bases in the middle. Germline CDR1 is MNHEY and CDR2 is SVGAGI. CDR3 loop: CASSYGREVELFF. The CDR3, as DNA: TGTGCCAGCAGTTATGGGCGGGAAGTGGAGCTGTTTTTT.

V and J are TRBV6-6 and TRBJ1-2, with no clear D. This CDR3 has 11 residues. The V end lost 8 bases, the J end lost 9 bases, and 13 bases lay between the germline ends. Germline values: CDR1 MNHNY, CDR2 SVGAGI (reference sequence). CDR3 DNA sequence: TGTGCCAGCGGTGAGGGCAGTAGCTACACCTTC. Protein sequence: CASGEGSSYTF.

This clonotype was detected ten times or more. The gene calls are TRBV29-1 and TRBJ2-2; 7 bases fit TRBD1. The trim removed 6 bases at V and 4 bases at J, leaving 5 bases unmatched. The CDR3 runs 13 residues. From germline, CDR1 is SQVTM and CDR2 ANQGSEA. CDR3 in amino acids: CSVATGTTGELFF. The CDR3 DNA reads as TGCAGCGTAGCGACAGGGACCACCGGGGAGCTGTTTTTT.

The chain is built from TRBV9 and TRBJ2-1; TRBD1 or TRBD2 may be the D gene (8 bases each). This CDR3 is built from 14 residues. The germline V gene encodes CDR1 SGDLS and CDR2 YYNGEE. The V and J ends lost 3 bases and 6 bases respectively, with 13 bases between them. The DNA of the CDR3 is TGTGCCAGCAGCGGTAGCGGGACAGGCAATGAGCAGTTCTTC. As protein: CASSGSGTGNEQFF.

V gene TRBV5-4 combines with J gene TRBJ2-7; possible D gene TRBD1, 5 bases. The CDR3 sequence is 15 residues long. V dropped 3 bases and J dropped 3 bases, with 16 bases sitting between them. CDR1 and CDR2 (germline): SGHNT, YYREEE (reference sequence). CDR3 DNA sequence: TGTGCCAGCAGCTCGATCGGAACAGGATACTACGAGCAGTACTTC. Its protein product is CASSSIGTGYYEQYF. Complete variable domain (other parts from reference TRBV5-4 and TRBJ2-7): ETGVTQSPTHLIKTRGQQVTLRCSSQSGHNTVSWYQQALGQGPQFIFQYYREEENGRGNFPPRFSGLQFPNYSSELNVNALELDDSALYLCASSSIGTGYYEQYFGPGTRLTVT.

V and J are TRBV12-3 or TRBV12-4 and TRBJ2-7; TRBD2 matches at 11 bases. The CDR3 is 15 amino acids. Trimming took 6 bases from V and 5 from J; bases not matched to a gene: 9. CDR3 bases: TGTGCCAGCAGCCATACTAGCGGGAGATCCCACGAGCAGTACTTC. Amino acids: CASSHTSGRSHEQYF.

The chain employs TRBV15 and TRBJ2-7; the match to TRBD1 covers 9 bases. The CDR3 is 14 residues long. Germline V gene sequence: CDR1 LNHNV, CDR2 YYDKDF (reference sequence). Trimming cost V 3 bases and J 6 bases; bases outside gene matches: 6. For the CDR3, the DNA is TGTGCCACCAGCAGGGGCCGGGACAGGGTCGAGCAGTACTTC. Amino acids: CATSRGRDRVEQYF.

The sample holds many counts of this clonotype. This chain uses TRBV12-5 with TRBJ2-1; 8 bases match TRBD2. Unmatched junction bases numbered 13, after V lost 0 bases and J lost 6 bases. Germline V gene lookup returns CDR1 LGHNT and CDR2 FRNRAP. The CDR3 sequence is 18 residues long. The CDR3: CASGLVLEREKSVNEQFF. The CDR3 DNA sequence: TGTGCTAGTGGTTTGGTACTGGAGCGGGAGAAGTCGGTCAATGAGCAGTTCTTC.

In its sample, this clonotype was seen a few times. This chain joins TRBV29-1 and TRBJ2-7; TRBD1 is a possible D gene (6 bases). Trimming removed 2 bases at V and 0 bases at J, with 11 bases between. The CDR3 consists of 14 residues. The germline gives CDR1 SQVTM, CDR2 ANQGSEA. The CDR3, as DNA: TGCAGCGTTGAACTGAGGGGGAGCTCCTACGAGCAGTACTTC. Translated: CSVELRGSSYEQYF.

The chain has TRBV28 and TRBJ2-7, with D possibly matching TRBD2 (6 bases). CDR3 length equals 13 residues. Trimming took off 8 bases at V and 4 bases at J, with 15 bases between the two ends. Per germline, CDR1 MDHEN and CDR2 SYDVKM. CDR3 residues: CASGEAVQYEQYF. The CDR3, as DNA: TGTGCCAGCGGGGAGGCGGTTCAATACGAGCAGTACTTC.